These T cell receptor beta chains were read from a single sample in a study of T cell repertoires in cytomegalovirus infection. TCRdb recomputed calls from the reads with MiXCR, one row per CDR3 protein. The table has around 190,000 distinct CDR3 sequences, 13% to 15% seen once. Sequenced sample: PBMCs. The receptors were sampled from a human donor in good health (CMV status not recorded). Some clones in this sample may be carry-over from other donors' samples. CDR3s include the opening cysteine and the closing phenylalanine or tryptophan. D genes are given only for firm matches. Rows give clone size only sometimes, using once, few, many, or a class for an expanded clone.

clone_size d_call j_call v_call cdr3_nt cdr3_aa
. . TRBJ2-7 TRBV7-9 TGTGCCAGCAGCCCCCTAGGGGGGGACGACTCCTACGAGCAGTACTTC CASSPLGGDDSYEQYF
. TRBD1 TRBJ1-5 TRBV15 TGTGCCACCAGCAGAGTGACTTTGGACAGGTTTGAGCCCCAGCATTTT CATSRVTLDRFEPQHF
many . TRBJ2-1 TRBV4-1 TGCGCCAGCAGCCCCCGGACAGCGAACCCTTACAATGAGCAGTTCTTC CASSPRTANPYNEQFF
. . TRBJ2-7 TRBV12-3/TRBV12-4 TGTGCCAGCAGTCCCCGGACAGAACACGAGCAGTACTTC CASSPRTEHEQYF
. TRBD1 TRBJ1-2 TRBV29-1 TGCAGCGGGGGGGGACAGGGAGGATATGGCTACACCTTC CSGGGQGGYGYTF
. TRBD2 TRBJ2-5 TRBV9 TGTGCCAGCAGCGTAGGGGCTAGCGGGAGTCGAGAGACCCAGTACTTC CASSVGASGSRETQYF
. TRBD2 TRBJ2-5 TRBV20-1 TGCAGTGCTCCGAGACTAGCCCAGCAAGAGACCCAGTACTTC CSAPRLAQQETQYF
many . TRBJ2-7 TRBV4-2 TGTGCCAGCAGCCAAGACGTAGGGTCCCTTAGGGAGCAGTACTTC CASSQDVGSLREQYF
. . TRBJ1-3 TRBV6-6 TGTGCCAGCAGTTACAACGGCAGGTTGAGCTCTGGAAACACCATATATTTT CASSYNGRLSSGNTIYF
few . TRBJ2-7 TRBV6-2/TRBV6-3 TGTGCCAGCAGTTACTCGGGGGTATGGTCCTACGAGCAGTACTTC CASSYSGVWSYEQYF
few . TRBJ2-1 TRBV12-3/TRBV12-4 TGTGCCAGCAGTCCCACGGGAGTAGTTAATGAGCAGTTCTTC CASSPTGVVNEQFF
few . TRBJ2-1 TRBV30 TGTGCCTGGATTATAGGGGGGGTCGGCAATGAGCAGTTCTTC CAWIIGGVGNEQFF
. . TRBJ2-3 TRBV6-2/TRBV6-3 TGTGCCAGCAGGCCTACTAGCACAGATACGCAGTATTTT CASRPTSTDTQYF
many TRBD2 TRBJ2-1 TRBV7-3 TGTGCCAGCAGCTCCCCCGGGACTAGATACAATGAGCAGTTCTTC CASSSPGTRYNEQFF
many . TRBJ1-5 TRBV12-3/TRBV12-4 TGTGCCAGCAGTTTAGCGCTTCAGGGCCATAGCAATCAGCCCCAGCATTTT CASSLALQGHSNQPQHF
many TRBD1 TRBJ2-7 TRBV6-2/TRBV6-3 TGTGCCAGCAGTTACAGTACGCGACAGGGGAGGTCCTACGAGCAGTACTTC CASSYSTRQGRSYEQYF
few TRBD2 TRBJ2-2 TRBV6-2/TRBV6-3 TGTGCCAGCAGTAGACAAGCGGGAGTCGGCACCGGGGAGCTGTTTTTT CASSRQAGVGTGELFF
few . TRBJ2-7 TRBV27 TGTGCCAGCAGTAGGGGGGGGAGCTCCTACGAGCAGTACTTC CASSRGGSSYEQYF
many . TRBJ1-1 TRBV7-9 TGTGCCAGCAGCTTAGGTCAGTTGAACACTGAAGCTTTCTTT CASSLGQLNTEAFF
many TRBD2 TRBJ2-7 TRBV28 TGTGCCAGCATTACAGCGGGAGAAGGTTCCTACGAGCAGTACTTC CASITAGEGSYEQYF
many . TRBJ2-7 TRBV6-2/TRBV6-3 TGTGCCAGCAGTTATCAGATCACCTACGAGCAGTACTTC CASSYQITYEQYF
. . TRBJ2-7 TRBV5-1 TGCGCCAGCAGCTTGTCTCCTAGCCACGAGCAGTACTTC CASSLSPSHEQYF
. . TRBJ1-1 TRBV5-5 TGTGCCAGCAGCTTGACTAACGGGGGGACTGAAGCTTTCTTT CASSLTNGGTEAFF
few . TRBJ1-1 TRBV15 TGTGCCACCAGCAGAGCAAATCCAGGGAACACTGAAGCTTTCTTT CATSRANPGNTEAFF
few . TRBJ2-1 TRBV9 TGTGCCAGCCGACCTCCCGGGCAGGGAAACAATGAGCAGTTCTTC CASRPPGQGNNEQFF
. . TRBJ2-1 TRBV7-9 TGTGCCAGCACCCCTCGGGCGGTTAGCTCCTACAATGAGCAGTTCTTC CASTPRAVSSYNEQFF
many . TRBJ1-2 TRBV7-9 TGTGCCAGCACCCCTGGGGGGGGGGCCTATGGCTACACCTTC CASTPGGGAYGYTF
many . TRBJ2-1 TRBV5-4 TGTGCCAGCAGCCGACCGACAGTTAACAATGAGCAGTTCTTC CASSRPTVNNEQFF
. . TRBJ2-5 TRBV12-5 TGTGCTAGTGGTTTGGTCCCAGCGGAGACCCAGTACTTC CASGLVPAETQYF
many . TRBJ2-7 TRBV18 TGTGCCAGCTCACACGCCCAATATACCTACGAGCAGTACTTC CASSHAQYTYEQYF
. . TRBJ1-2 TRBV14 TGTGCCAGCAGTGCCGCCCCGGACTATGGCTACACCTTC CASSAAPDYGYTF
many TRBD1 TRBJ1-6 TRBV7-2 TGTGCCAGCAGCTTAGAGTTACGACAGGGGGTTTCACCCCTCCACTTT CASSLELRQGVSPLHF
many TRBD2 TRBJ2-3 TRBV7-2 TGTGCCAGCAGCTTAGTTTCTAGCGGGGGTAAGAATACGCAGTATTTT CASSLVSSGGKNTQYF
few . TRBJ1-2 TRBV6-5 TGTGCCAGCAGTTACCGGGGGGCTCTCGGCGGCTACACCTTC CASSYRGALGGYTF
. . TRBJ1-5 TRBV19 TGTGCCAGTAGTCATCAGTCTCCCATTGGGAATCAGCCCCAGCATTTT CASSHQSPIGNQPQHF
few . TRBJ2-3 TRBV4-1 TGCGCCAGCAGCCACCCAGGGGGGGCTAGCACAGATACGCAGTATTTT CASSHPGGASTDTQYF
few . TRBJ1-5 TRBV2 TGTGCCAGCAGTGAAGGCCCAATGAATCAGCCCCAGCATTTT CASSEGPMNQPQHF
few . TRBJ2-2 TRBV15 TGTGCCACCAGCAGAGGAGACGGGGTCTACACCGGGGAGCTGTTTTTT CATSRGDGVYTGELFF
. TRBD1 TRBJ1-5 TRBV6-6 TGTGCCAGCAGCACCGGACAGGGGCAGCCCCAGCATTTT CASSTGQGQPQHF
. . TRBJ2-5 TRBV2 TGTGCCAGCAGCCCCAGAGTGTCAGAGACCCAGTACTTC CASSPRVSETQYF